Listed below are T cell receptor beta chains from one sample, sequenced in a study of cytomegalovirus exposure and HLA in healthy donors. The method was immunoSEQ multiplex PCR; TCRdb's version includes in-frame clones alone and lacks a portion of them. This sample's table reports 120,000 to 150,000 clones. Sequencing was performed on PBMCs. The receptors derive from a man aged 35 to 55 in good health and CMV-seronegative. Each CDR3 is given with its conserved first and last residue. D genes are given only for firm matches.

j_gene: TRBJ2-3; v_gene: TRBV28; d_gene: TRBD1; CDR3nt: TGTGCCAGCAGTTCCGCGACAGGGCCAGACACAGATACGCAGTATTTT; CDR3aa: CASSSATGPDTDTQYF
j_gene: TRBJ1-3; v_gene: TRBV19; d_gene: NA; CDR3nt: TGTGCCAGTAGCATGGGTGGAGATGGAAACACCATATATTTT; CDR3aa: CASSMGGDGNTIYF
j_gene: TRBJ1-2; v_gene: TRBV19; d_gene: TRBD1; CDR3nt: TGTGCCAGTAGTATCCAGACAGGGAGTAACTATGGCTACACCTTC; CDR3aa: CASSIQTGSNYGYTF
j_gene: TRBJ1-5; v_gene: TRBV5-3; d_gene: NA; CDR3nt: TGTGCCATTTCGGGGAGCAATCAGCCCCAGCATTTT; CDR3aa: CAISGSNQPQHF
j_gene: TRBJ2-5; v_gene: TRBV7-9; d_gene: TRBD1; CDR3nt: TGTGCCAGCAGCTTGAAGATGGGACAGGGGAAGAAGACCCAGTACTTC; CDR3aa: CASSLKMGQGKKTQYF
j_gene: TRBJ1-1; v_gene: TRBV7-2; d_gene: NA; CDR3nt: TGTGCCAGCCGAACAGGGTCCACTGAAGCTTTCTTT; CDR3aa: CASRTGSTEAFF
j_gene: TRBJ1-6; v_gene: TRBV4-1; d_gene: NA; CDR3nt: TGCGCCAGCAGCCAAGTTGGGGGACTTGGGAATAATTCACCCCTCCACTTT; CDR3aa: CASSQVGGLGNNSPLHF
j_gene: TRBJ2-7; v_gene: TRBV4-1; d_gene: TRBD1; CDR3nt: TGCGCCAGCAGCCAAGCGGGGACAGGAAGAAACTACGAGCAGTACTTC; CDR3aa: CASSQAGTGRNYEQYF
j_gene: TRBJ2-7; v_gene: TRBV7-8; d_gene: TRBD1; CDR3nt: TGTGCCAGCAGCTTAGCAATTTCAGGGGGTTTGATCGACGAGCAGTACTTC; CDR3aa: CASSLAISGGLIDEQYF
j_gene: TRBJ1-5; v_gene: TRBV6-1; d_gene: TRBD1; CDR3nt: TGCGCCAGCAGTGACAGGGAACATCAGCCCCAGCATTTT; CDR3aa: CASSDREHQPQHF
j_gene: TRBJ1-2; v_gene: TRBV7-9; d_gene: NA; CDR3nt: TGTGCCAGCAGCCCCACGGACAGCTATGGCTACACCTTC; CDR3aa: CASSPTDSYGYTF
j_gene: TRBJ1-1; v_gene: TRBV9; d_gene: NA; CDR3nt: TGTGCCAGCAGCGTAGACAGGGAGCGGAACACTGAAGCTTTCTTT; CDR3aa: CASSVDRERNTEAFF
j_gene: TRBJ2-1; v_gene: TRBV7-6; d_gene: NA; CDR3nt: TGTGCCAGCAGCCTGAATGCAGGGTCCAATGAGCAGTTCTTC; CDR3aa: CASSLNAGSNEQFF
j_gene: TRBJ2-2; v_gene: TRBV28; d_gene: NA; CDR3nt: TGTGCCAGCAGTTTCTCCCCCCGGGGCGGGGCCGGGGAGCTGTTTTTT; CDR3aa: CASSFSPRGGAGELFF
j_gene: TRBJ2-6; v_gene: TRBV7-2; d_gene: NA; CDR3nt: TGTGCCAGCAGCATCAGGGGAACTGGGGCCAACGTCCTGACTTTC; CDR3aa: CASSIRGTGANVLTF
j_gene: TRBJ1-4; v_gene: TRBV5-6; d_gene: NA; CDR3nt: TGTGCCAGCAGCCTCGGGACAAGCTGGGGAAAACTGTTTTTT; CDR3aa: CASSLGTSWGKLFF
j_gene: TRBJ2-6; v_gene: TRBV27; d_gene: NA; CDR3nt: TGTGCCAGCAGTTTATTTGGGCTGTCCTCTGGGGCCAACGTCCTGACTTTC; CDR3aa: CASSLFGLSSGANVLTF
j_gene: TRBJ1-2; v_gene: TRBV5-4; d_gene: NA; CDR3nt: TGTGCCAGCAGCCTCCAGGGTTTCTATGGCTACACCTTC; CDR3aa: CASSLQGFYGYTF
j_gene: TRBJ2-1; v_gene: TRBV9; d_gene: NA; CDR3nt: TGTGCCAGCAGCGTAGGCGTTAGCGGATACTCCTACAATGAGCAGTTCTTC; CDR3aa: CASSVGVSGYSYNEQFF
j_gene: TRBJ2-7; v_gene: TRBV6-1; d_gene: TRBD2; CDR3nt: TGTGCCAGCAGTTCCGTAGGCGGGGGGGCGTCGGAGCAGTACTTC; CDR3aa: CASSSVGGGASEQYF
j_gene: TRBJ2-1; v_gene: TRBV10-1; d_gene: NA; CDR3nt: TGCGCCAGCAGTGAGGACAGGAGGTACCGGGCTCGCCAAGGCCCGTTCTTC; CDR3aa: CASSEDRRYRARQGPFF
j_gene: TRBJ2-3; v_gene: TRBV9; d_gene: NA; CDR3nt: TGTGCCAGCAGCGTAGGGGTCGGGGATACGCAGTATTTT; CDR3aa: CASSVGVGDTQYF
j_gene: TRBJ2-5; v_gene: TRBV27; d_gene: TRBD1; CDR3nt: TGTGCCAGCACCAAACAGGGGGCGGTCCAAGAGACCCAGTACTTC; CDR3aa: CASTKQGAVQETQYF
j_gene: TRBJ1-4; v_gene: TRBV27; d_gene: TRBD1; CDR3nt: TGTGCCAGCAGAAGGGGACAGATTAATGAAAAACTGTTTTTT; CDR3aa: CASRRGQINEKLFF
j_gene: TRBJ1-3; v_gene: TRBV10-3; d_gene: NA; CDR3nt: TGTGCCATCAGTGACTCACTTACGGGAAACACCATATATTTT; CDR3aa: CAISDSLTGNTIYF
j_gene: TRBJ1-2; v_gene: TRBV9; d_gene: TRBD1; CDR3nt: TGTGCCAGCAGCACCTCGGGGCAGGGGGCCTACTATGGCTACACCTTC; CDR3aa: CASSTSGQGAYYGYTF
j_gene: TRBJ1-3; v_gene: TRBV19; d_gene: NA; CDR3nt: TGTGCCAGTAGTATTCACAATGGAAACACCATATATTTT; CDR3aa: CASSIHNGNTIYF
j_gene: TRBJ1-2; v_gene: TRBV18; d_gene: TRBD1; CDR3nt: TGTGCCAGCTCACCAGTGGTACAGGGGGCCGGAGAGGGCTACACCTTC; CDR3aa: CASSPVVQGAGEGYTF
j_gene: TRBJ2-7; v_gene: TRBV6-5; d_gene: NA; CDR3nt: TGTGCCAGCAGTTACTCACGGGTCCTCTCTTACGAGCAGTACTTC; CDR3aa: CASSYSRVLSYEQYF
j_gene: TRBJ1-3; v_gene: TRBV5-6; d_gene: TRBD1; CDR3nt: TGTGCCAGCAGCCACTTGGACAGGGATCCGGGAAACACCATATATTTT; CDR3aa: CASSHLDRDPGNTIYF
j_gene: TRBJ1-5; v_gene: TRBV18; d_gene: NA; CDR3nt: TGTGCCAGCTCACCAACAGGGACTCAGCCCCAGCATTTT; CDR3aa: CASSPTGTQPQHF
j_gene: TRBJ2-7; v_gene: TRBV5-1; d_gene: TRBD1; CDR3nt: TGCGCCAGCAGCTTGGGAGACAGGGGGGACGAGCAGTACTTC; CDR3aa: CASSLGDRGDEQYF
j_gene: TRBJ1-3; v_gene: TRBV15; d_gene: NA; CDR3nt: TGTGCCACCAGCAGGGGCAGACCCTCTGGAAACACCATATATTTT; CDR3aa: CATSRGRPSGNTIYF